This T cell receptor beta chain was identified in a study of siplizumab effects on memory and regulatory T cells. This clone was picked up one time. Its specificity is unknown. The CDR3 sequence is 18 residues long. The V gene end was trimmed by 2 bases and the J gene end by 5 bases; junction bases not matched to a gene: 14. CDR1 and CDR2 (germline): SGHTA, FQGNSA. Profiling relied on immunoSEQ multiplex PCR, and the TCRdb table lists in-frame clones only, not all of them. The table lists 80,000 to 130,000 clones, just over 90% of them singletons. Regarding the study as a whole: Naive T cells appeared more diverse than memory cells and seemed to be major alloresponse contributors.

The genes are TRBV7-2 and TRBJ2-3; 9 nucleotides line up with TRBD2. Sequenced sample: Tregs sorted from blood. The source is a human donor in good health. The CDR3 sequence is CASSLKGVSGRLRDTQYF. The DNA for the CDR3 is TGTGCCAGCAGCTTAAAAGGTGTTAGCGGGAGATTGAGAGATACGCAGTATTTT.